Below, 17 T cell receptor beta chains from the same sample are listed, as sequenced in a study of cytotoxic CD8 clonotypes in ibrutinib-treated CLL. Here immunoSEQ multiplex PCR was the method, and the copy in TCRdb shows in-frame clones only, minus some. The sample gives hundreds of thousands of clones, roughly 70% of which show up once; 15% is in the top ten. The sample in question was PBMCs, obtained after 24 months of ibrutinib treatment. These receptors all come from a human donor with chronic lymphocytic leukemia.

This clone occurred many times. The V gene is TRBV27, the J gene TRBJ1-2, with D possibly being TRBD1 (6 bases). The V gene's germline CDR1 is MNHEY and CDR2 SMNVEV (reference sequence). V lost 2 bases and J lost 3, with 16 bases in between. The CDR3 has 16 residues. The CDR3 reads CASSLRGTDTHYGYTF. The DNA of the CDR3 is TGTGCCAGCAGTTTAAGGGGGACCGACACACACTATGGCTACACCTTC.

The table lists this clone with a few counts. The DNA for the CDR3 is TGTGCCACCAGCAGAGATCAGGGCTCTGGCTACACCTTC. Protein product: CATSRDQGSGYTF. The genes are TRBV15 and TRBJ1-2, with D perhaps TRBD1 (5 bases). The CDR3 consists of 13 residues. V dropped 0 bases and J dropped 7 bases, with 9 bases sitting between them. Germline-derived CDR1 and CDR2 are LNHNV and YYDKDF (reference sequence).

The sample holds one count of this clone. V and J are TRBV30 and TRBJ2-3; D possibly corresponds to TRBD1 (5 bases). The germline gives CDR1 GTSNPN, CDR2 SVGIG (reference sequence). V was cut by 4 bases and J by 3 bases, with 14 bases left in between. This CDR3 contains 14 residues. The CDR3 region is CAWKNPAGTDTQYF. The CDR3 bases are TGTGCCTGGAAGAATCCGGCAGGGACAGATACGCAGTATTTT.

The gene calls are TRBV18 and TRBJ2-1; the D gene could be TRBD1 or TRBD2 (5 bases each). The germline gives CDR1 KGHSH, CDR2 LQKENI. V lost 3 bases and J lost 8, with 17 bases in between. The CDR3 totals 15 residues. For the CDR3, the DNA is TGTGCCAGCTCACCTTTCGGGACCGAACCGCATGAGCAGTTCTTC. Translation: CASSPFGTEPHEQFF. Variable domain in full (rest from reference TRBV18 and TRBJ2-1): NAGVMQNPRHLVRRRGQEARLRCSPMKGHSHVYWYRQLPEEGLKFMVYLQKENIIDESGMPKERFSAEFPKEGPSILRIQQVVRGDSAAYFCASSPFGTEPHEQFFGPGTRLTVL.

V gene TRBV7-9 combines with J gene TRBJ2-7, with 11 bases that match TRBD2. This CDR3 is 16 amino acids long. The V gene's germline CDR1 is SEHNR and CDR2 FQNEAQ (reference sequence). Germline trimming cut 2 bases from V and 0 bases from J; bases unmatched to any gene: 3. The CDR3 sequence: CASSLPSGGISYEQYF. The CDR3 DNA reads as TGTGCCAGCAGCTTACCTAGCGGGGGGATCTCCTACGAGCAGTACTTC.

DNA of the CDR3: TGCAGCGTTGAACCGGTTGGGCTAGCGGGAACGTACGAGCAGTACTTC. Translated: CSVEPVGLAGTYEQYF. The gene calls are TRBV29-1 and TRBJ2-7; 9 nucleotides agree with TRBD2. Trimming cost V 2 bases and J 4 bases; bases outside gene matches: 12. This CDR3 region has 16 residues. Germline CDR1 reads SQVTM; CDR2 reads ANQGSEA.

This chain connects TRBV6-5 to TRBJ2-1; D is unclear. The V gene lost 7 bases and the J gene lost 2 bases, with 9 bases spanning the gap. Per germline, CDR1 MNHEY and CDR2 SVGAGI. CDR3 length equals 13 residues. Here the CDR3 reads CASMRDTYNEQFF. DNA for the CDR3: TGTGCCAGCATGAGAGACACCTACAATGAGCAGTTCTTC.

This chain connects TRBV29-1 to TRBJ2-3, with D tentatively TRBD2 (5 bases). Per the germline V gene, CDR1 is SQVTM and CDR2 is ANQGSEA. V shed 7 bases and J shed 5 bases, with 16 bases lying between them. The CDR3 length is 13 residues. Here the CDR3 reads CSAITTRLDTQYF. The CDR3 DNA follows: TGCAGCGCTATCACAACTAGGTTAGATACGCAGTATTTT.

The table lists this clone with a few counts. The chain has TRBV28 and TRBJ1-2; D is unresolved. V was shortened by 6 bases and J by 5 bases, with 16 bases between the two germline ends. This CDR3 contains 14 residues. In germline, CDR1 is MDHEN, CDR2 SYDVKM. CDR3 sequence (DNA): TGTGCCAGCAGCAAACAACCTGAGCTATATGGCTACACCTTC. This gives the protein CASSKQPELYGYTF.

The chain uses TRBV5-1 and TRBJ1-2; possible D gene TRBD1, 5 bases. This CDR3 contains 17 residues. Germline lookup yields CDR1 SGHRS and CDR2 YFSETQ. With 3 bases removed from V and 0 bases from J, the gap between germline ends came to 18 bases. The CDR3 bases are TGCGCCAGCAGCTCGGGGGACCGGCTCTACTCTAACTATGGCTACACCTTC. Its translation: CASSSGDRLYSNYGYTF. The complete variable domain, with remaining parts taken from reference TRBV5-1 and TRBJ1-2, reads KAGVTQTPRYLIKTRGQQVTLSCSPISGHRSVSWYQQTPGQGLQFLFEYFSETQRNKGNFPGRFSGRQFSNSRSEMNVSTLELGDSALYLCASSSGDRLYSNYGYTFGSGTRLTVV.

In this sample, this clone turned up a few times. V and J are TRBV29-1 and TRBJ1-2; 10 nucleotides align to TRBD1. Germline values: CDR1 SQVTM, CDR2 ANQGSEA. V lost 7 bases to trimming and J lost 4 bases; unmatched junction nucleotides: 6. CDR3 length equals 13 residues. The CDR3 DNA sequence: TGCAGCGCCGTGACAGGGGGCGTCTATGGCTACACCTTC. It codes for CSAVTGGVYGYTF.

The V and J genes are TRBV19 and TRBJ2-5; TRBD1 agrees at 7 bases. This CDR3 has 15 amino acids. CDR1 and CDR2 from the germline V gene are LNHDA and SQIVND (reference sequence). The V gene end was trimmed by 7 bases and the J gene end by 1 base; junction bases not matched to a gene: 9. The CDR3 here is CASTKTGDSQETQYF. The CDR3 region has the DNA TGTGCCAGTACGAAAACCGGGGACAGCCAAGAGACCCAGTACTTC. Full variable domain (missing parts from reference TRBV19 and TRBJ2-5): DGGITQSPKYLFRKEGQNVTLSCEQNLNHDAMYWYRQDPGQGLRLIYYSQIVNDFQKGDIAEGYSVSREKKESFPLTVTSAQKNPTAFYLCASTKTGDSQETQYFGPGTRLLVL.

The chain uses TRBV7-9 and TRBJ2-5, with D unresolved. The CDR3 loop spans 11 amino acids. Germline lookup yields CDR1 SEHNR and CDR2 FQNEAQ (reference sequence). V gave up 6 bases and J gave up 5 bases, with 7 bases separating them. As DNA, the CDR3 is TGTGCCAGCAGGGGGTTGGAGACCCAGTACTTC. It yields the protein CASRGLETQYF.

This chain joins TRBV28 and TRBJ2-7; 8 nucleotides match TRBD1. The CDR3 covers 15 residues. The V and J ends lost 5 bases and 2 bases, in that order; junction bases with no gene match: 8. Germline CDR1 and CDR2: MDHEN and SYDVKM. The CDR3 nucleotides read TGTGCCAGCAGTGGGGGCGGGACAGGCGCCTACGAGCAGTACTTC. The encoded protein is CASSGGGTGAYEQYF.

V usage is TRBV27 and J usage is TRBJ1-5; D not resolved. Per germline, CDR1 MNHEY and CDR2 SMNVEV (reference sequence). Trimming left V 5 bases short and J 4 bases short, with 12 bases between. This CDR3 spans 14 amino acids. The CDR3 DNA sequence: TGTGCCAGCAGTCCCCTGGGAGGTAATCAGCCCCAGCATTTT. Protein sequence: CASSPLGGNQPQHF.

The rearrangement joins TRBV2 to TRBJ1-2; D not certain. The CDR3 contains 10 residues. V was shortened by 5 bases and J by 7 bases, with 5 bases between the two germline ends. Looked up from germline, CDR1 is SNHLY and CDR2 is FYNNEI. The CDR3 spells CASSTSGYTF. The CDR3 DNA is TGTGCCAGCAGTACGAGTGGCTACACCTTC. Drawing the rest from reference TRBV2 and TRBJ1-2, the complete variable domain is EPEVTQTPSHQVTQMGQEVILRCVPISNHLYFYWYRQILGQKVEFLVSFYNNEISEKSEIFDDQFSVERPDGSNFTLKIRSTKLEDSAMYFCASSTSGYTFGSGTRLTVV.

The gene calls are TRBV4-3 and TRBJ2-6, with 11 bases identical to TRBD1. The CDR3 has 17 residues. V lost 4 bases to trimming and J lost 1 base; unmatched junction nucleotides: 3. Germline-derived CDR1 and CDR2 are LGHNA and YSLEER. CDR3: CASSLGQGASGANVLTF. The CDR3 nucleotides read TGCGCCAGCAGCCTTGGACAGGGGGCTTCTGGGGCCAACGTCCTGACTTTC.